This entry concerns a single TCR beta chain. The sample is drawn from a study of cytomegalovirus exposure and HLA in healthy donors. The PCR had 60 Vbeta and 13 Jbeta primers. Profiled with immunoSEQ multiplex PCR; TCRdb holds only in-frame clones, not every one. The repertoire consists of 90,000 to 150,000 clones, with approximately 84% occurring once and the leading ten covering 0.2% to 0.3%. At sampling all donors were nominally healthy, likely with unrecorded immune exposures. The CDR3 has 12 residues. The V and J ends lost 2 bases and 3 bases respectively, with 4 bases between them. Germline V gene data show CDR1 as MNHNS and CDR2 as SASEGT.

This chain uses TRBV6-1 with TRBJ1-2; D is undetermined. The specimen sequenced was PBMCs. This sequence was found in a man aged 50-60 years in good health and CMV-seronegative. Written as DNA, the CDR3 is TGTGCCAGCAGTGAAACAGACTATGGCTACACCTTC. The encoded protein is CASSETDYGYTF.